Below are 27 T cell receptor beta chains sequenced from a single sample in a study of graft-versus-host responses after intestinal transplantation. Profiled with immunoSEQ multiplex PCR; TCRdb holds only in-frame clones, not every one. The profile shows just over 20,000 clones, over 80% of them singletons. The source material was PBMCs, sampled around 37 weeks after intestinal transplant. The source of these receptors is a human patient who received an intestinal transplant, so some T cells may come from the graft donor.

This chain uses TRBV6-5 with TRBJ2-3, with TRBD2 matching over 10 bases. The CDR3 runs 15 residues. With 5 bases clipped from V and 1 base from J, the junction kept 3 bases outside the gene matches. The germline V gene has CDR1 MNHEY and CDR2 SVGAGI. CDR3 sequence (DNA): TGTGCCAGCAGTGCCGGGACTAGCGGCACAGATACGCAGTATTTT. Amino acids: CASSAGTSGTDTQYF.

V gene TRBV27 combines with J gene TRBJ1-4; the D is unclear. Between the trimmed V and J ends, which lost 5 bases and 6 bases, there was a span of 13 bases. The CDR3 totals 14 residues. The germline gives CDR1 MNHEY, CDR2 SMNVEV (reference sequence). The CDR3 region is CASSEGMVDEKLFF. DNA for the CDR3: TGTGCCAGCAGTGAAGGGATGGTGGATGAAAAACTGTTTTTT.

The V and J genes are TRBV6-5 and TRBJ2-7; 7 bases agree with TRBD1. Trimming removed 3 bases from V and 0 bases from J; junction bases left unmatched: 8. The length of the CDR3 is 16 residues. Germline loops: CDR1 MNHEY, CDR2 SVGAGI. The CDR3 here is CASSYGTVDGSYEQYF. For the CDR3, the DNA is TGTGCCAGCAGTTATGGGACAGTGGACGGCTCCTACGAGCAGTACTTC.

J is TRBJ2-1 and V is TRBV5-6; the D call may be TRBD1 or TRBD2 (7 bases each). The germline CDR1 and CDR2 sequences are SGHDT and YYEEEE. The CDR3 is 14 residues long. The V gene lost 0 bases and the J gene lost 7 bases, with 11 bases spanning the gap. CDR3 residues: CASSLDRGGNEQFF. The CDR3 DNA reads TGTGCCAGCAGCTTGGACAGGGGAGGGAATGAGCAGTTCTTC.

This sequence joins TRBV4-2 and TRBJ2-1; 10 bases match TRBD2. Germline-derived CDR1 and CDR2 are LGHNA and YNFKEQ. CDR3 size: 17 residues. J gave up 6 bases and V 3 bases, and 11 bases lay outside the gene matches. The CDR3 loop reads CASSHGVGPSGGNEQFF. The CDR3 region has the DNA TGTGCCAGCAGCCATGGGGTGGGTCCTAGCGGGGGCAATGAGCAGTTCTTC.

This sequence joins TRBV28 and TRBJ2-2; TRBD2 agrees at 8 bases. This CDR3 has 15 amino acids. Trimming removed 1 base from V and 6 bases from J; junction bases left unmatched: 4. CDR1 is MDHEN, CDR2 SYDVKM, per germline. This chain's CDR3 is CASSLLPGGAGELFF. CDR3 coding DNA: TGTGCCAGCAGTTTATTACCGGGAGGGGCCGGGGAGCTGTTTTTT.

The chain uses TRBV4-1 and TRBJ2-3, with D possibly matching TRBD2 (6 bases). The V gene lost 0 bases and the J gene lost 0 bases, with 10 bases spanning the gap. CDR1 is MGHRA and CDR2 is YSYEKL in the germline V gene. The CDR3 runs 16 residues. The chain's CDR3 is CASSQDTSMSTDTQYF. The CDR3 DNA reads TGCGCCAGCAGCCAAGATACTAGCATGAGCACAGATACGCAGTATTTT.

The chain recombines TRBV28 with TRBJ1-1, with D uncertain. This CDR3 comprises 15 residues. Trimming stripped 6 bases from V and 4 bases from J, with 18 bases between. CDR1 is MDHEN, CDR2 SYDVKM, per germline. The CDR3 protein is CASSLTNLVRTEAFF. CDR3 sequence (DNA): TGTGCCAGCAGCCTCACTAATTTGGTTCGCACTGAAGCTTTCTTT.

The chain has TRBV23-1 and TRBJ2-1; 9 bases line up with TRBD1. TRBV23-1 is recorded as an ORF, its role being uncertain. Trimming at V came to 3 bases and at J to 0 bases, leaving 9 bases not matched to a gene. This CDR3 has 18 amino acids. CDR3 residues: CASSHLGTGSSSYNEQFF. The DNA of the CDR3 is TGCGCCAGCAGTCACCTCGGGACAGGGTCTAGCTCCTACAATGAGCAGTTCTTC.

V is TRBV6-1 and J is TRBJ2-5; D unclear. The J call may be mistaken, given a closer DNA end match to TRBJ2-7. The CDR3 runs 21 residues. The germline V gene has CDR1 MNHNS and CDR2 SASEGT. The CDR3 DNA is TGTGCCAGCAGTGAATCAATATCCGAGCCCGAGGACGGCGCTTACTCCTACGAGCAGTACTTC. This translates into CASSESISEPEDGAYSYEQYF.

J is TRBJ2-7 and V is TRBV27; D perhaps matches TRBD2 (6 bases). The V and J ends lost 5 bases and 6 bases respectively, with 8 bases between them. CDR1 and CDR2 from the germline V gene are MNHEY and SMNVEV (reference sequence). The CDR3 spans 11 residues. The CDR3 region is CASSGGSEQYF. The CDR3 region has the DNA TGTGCCAGCAGTGGGGGGTCCGAGCAGTACTTC.

J is TRBJ2-5 and V is TRBV15; 9 bases agree with TRBD2. V lost 6 bases to trimming and J lost 1 base; unmatched junction nucleotides: 3. Germline V lookup: CDR1 LNHNV, CDR2 YYDKDF (reference sequence). The CDR3 sequence is 14 residues long. CDR3 DNA: TGTGCCACCAGTGAGACTAGCGGCCAAGAGACCCAGTACTTC. Translation gives CATSETSGQETQYF.

V and J are TRBV19 and TRBJ2-3, with unresolved D. Germline CDR1 reads LNHDA; CDR2 reads SQIVND (reference sequence). The ends were cut back, 6 bases at V and 1 base at J, with 14 bases in the middle. This CDR3 region has 15 residues. In DNA form, the CDR3 reads TGTGCCAGTAGCCTAGACCCAGCGCGCACAGATACGCAGTATTTT. As protein: CASSLDPARTDTQYF.

The V call is TRBV18, the J call TRBJ2-5, with a possible D match to TRBD1 (6 bases). Germline values: CDR1 KGHSH, CDR2 LQKENI. The CDR3 spans 16 residues. Trimming stripped 0 bases from V and 4 bases from J, with 15 bases between. This chain's CDR3 is CASSPPRQGLVETQYF. The CDR3 DNA reads as TGTGCCAGCTCACCACCGAGGCAGGGGCTTGTAGAGACCCAGTACTTC.

DNA of the CDR3: TGTGCCAGTAGTAGTCAAGACCAAGAGACCCAGTACTTC. The encoded protein is CASSSQDQETQYF. J is TRBJ2-5 and V is TRBV19; D remains unclear. V was clipped by 4 bases and J by 0 bases, with 6 bases between them. The germline V gene has CDR1 LNHDA and CDR2 SQIVND (reference sequence). The CDR3 runs 13 residues. The full variable domain, rest sourced from reference TRBV19 and TRBJ2-5, is DGGITQSPKYLFRKEGQNVTLSCEQNLNHDAMYWYRQDPGQGLRLIYYSQIVNDFQKGDIAEGYSVSREKKESFPLTVTSAQKNPTAFYLCASSSQDQETQYFGPGTRLLVL.

This clone was counted a single time. This chain uses TRBV29-1 with TRBJ1-1; perhaps TRBD1 as D (5 bases). The length of the CDR3 is 12 residues. Germline lookup yields CDR1 SQVTM and CDR2 ANQGSEA. V lost 7 bases and J 8 bases, leaving 17 bases between the germline ends. The CDR3 nucleotides are TGCAGCGGAGCGACAGCGCCTATAGAAGCTTTCTTT. Its translation: CSGATAPIEAFF.

This sequence joins TRBV11-3 and TRBJ2-1; 7 positions agree with TRBD2. Germline lookup yields CDR1 SGHNT and CDR2 YENEEA. This CDR3 spans 16 amino acids. V shed 0 bases, J shed 0 bases, and the junction held 2 bases outside the gene matches. CDR3 in DNA: TGTGCCAGCAGCTTAGAGGGCGGGAGCTCCTACAATGAGCAGTTCTTC. Protein sequence: CASSLEGGSSYNEQFF.

The gene calls are TRBV7-9 and TRBJ1-1; no clear D gene. From germline, CDR1 is SEHNR and CDR2 FQNEAQ (reference sequence). This CDR3 has 13 residues. V was trimmed by 1 base and J by 5 bases, leaving 8 bases between them. DNA for the CDR3: TGTGCCAGCAGCTTAGGTCAGGAGACTGAAGCTTTCTTT. Encoded protein: CASSLGQETEAFF.

The J gene is TRBJ2-5, the V gene TRBV28, with D tentatively TRBD2 (5 bases). The CDR3 consists of 14 residues. Per the germline V gene, CDR1 is MDHEN and CDR2 is SYDVKM. V lost 3 bases, J lost 4 bases, and 12 bases lay in between. The chain's CDR3 is CASSFSGGPETQYF. The CDR3, as DNA: TGTGCCAGCAGTTTCTCCGGAGGACCAGAGACCCAGTACTTC. The full variable domain, its missing parts supplied by reference TRBV28 and TRBJ2-5, is DVKVTQSSRYLVKRTGEKVFLECVQDMDHENMFWYRQDPGLGLRLIYFSYDVKMKEKGDIPEGYSVSREKKERFSLILESASTNQTSMYLCASSFSGGPETQYFGPGTRLLVL.

This clone has a single count. V usage is TRBV25-1 and J usage is TRBJ1-6, with D perhaps TRBD1 (6 bases). V was clipped by 5 bases and J by 3 bases, with 11 bases between them. Germline V lookup: CDR1 MGHDK, CDR2 SYGVNS. This CDR3 has 15 residues. CDR3 bases: TGTGCCAGCAGTCCCACAGGGTACTATAATTCACCCCTCCACTTT. Translation gives CASSPTGYYNSPLHF.

This clone was seen a single time. This chain links TRBV9 with TRBJ2-7; 11 nucleotides match TRBD2. The CDR3 totals 16 residues. Germline lookup yields CDR1 SGDLS and CDR2 YYNGEE. The J segment lost 4 bases and the V segment lost 2 bases, leaving 8 bases of the junction unmatched. The CDR3 nucleotides are TGTGCCAGCAGCGTCAGAGAGGCTAGCGGGAGGTACGAGCAGTACTTC. Amino acid sequence: CASSVREASGRYEQYF.

V gene TRBV4-2 combines with J gene TRBJ1-2; D unclear. Trimming took 0 bases from V and 4 from J, leaving 15 bases between them. The germline CDR1 and CDR2 sequences are LGHNA and YNFKEQ. The length of the CDR3 is 16 residues. The CDR3 reads CASSQDRQVVGYGYTF. DNA for the CDR3: TGTGCCAGCAGCCAAGATCGGCAGGTGGTAGGCTATGGCTACACCTTC.

This clone showed up just once. As the CDR3 is not closed by the conserved phenylalanine or tryptophan, this likely results from a read error. The chain recombines TRBV28 with TRBJ2-2; tentatively, D is TRBD2 (5 bases). This CDR3 is 15 amino acids long. V was pared by 6 bases and J by 3 bases, with 14 bases between. Germline CDR1 and CDR2: MDHEN and SYDVKM. In DNA form, the CDR3 reads TGTGCCAGCAGCCAACCGGGGTGGGACACCGGGGAGCTGTTTTCT. Its protein is CASSQPGWDTGELFS.

The count of this clone is one. The chain uses TRBV7-9 and TRBJ2-5, with 11 bases that match TRBD1. Germline-derived CDR1 and CDR2 are SEHNR and FQNEAQ (reference sequence). CDR3 length: 16 residues. V gave up 3 bases and J gave up 3 bases; unmatched junction bases: 6. The CDR3 nucleotides read TGTGCCAGCAGCTTTTCCGGACAGGGGGCCGAAGAGACCCAGTACTTC. Its protein product is CASSFSGQGAEETQYF.

This chain uses TRBV15 with TRBJ1-1, with 7 positions matching TRBD1. The trim removed 4 bases at V and 7 bases at J, leaving 9 bases unmatched. Germline CDR1 and CDR2: LNHNV and YYDKDF (reference sequence). CDR3 length: 14 residues. The CDR3, as DNA: TGTGCCACCAGCATTGGGACAGCCGGCGGTGAAGCTTTCTTT. Its translation is CATSIGTAGGEAFF.

The gene calls are TRBV2 and TRBJ2-7, with D unresolved. Germline V lookup: CDR1 SNHLY, CDR2 FYNNEI. This CDR3 is built from 10 residues. The V end lost 6 bases, the J end lost 5 bases, and 5 bases lay between the germline ends. Here the CDR3 DNA reads TGTGCCAGCAGACTCGACGAGCAGTACTTC. This translates into CASRLDEQYF.

The rearrangement links TRBV6-6 to TRBJ1-1; TRBD1 agrees at 7 bases. J lost 0 bases, V lost 0 bases, and 1 base had no gene match. This CDR3 has 15 amino acids. Germline assignment: CDR1 MNHNY and CDR2 SVGAGI (reference sequence). CDR3 DNA sequence: TGTGCCAGCAGTTACTCGGGGACAGTGAACACTGAAGCTTTCTTT. Translating gives CASSYSGTVNTEAFF.